The TCR beta chain described here comes from a study of blood T cell repertoires in COVID-19. The CDR3 contains 18 residues. Germline V gene sequence: CDR1 MNHEY, CDR2 SVGEGT. V was clipped by 4 bases and J by 4 bases; unmatched bases: 7. Repertoires were generated with immunoSEQ multiplex PCR, while TCRdb's copy carries only in-frame clones and drops some. Altogether about 220,000 clones are present, more than 65% being singletons, with the ten largest covering roughly 3%. This TCR was sampled from a woman aged 25 to 45 who had recovered from COVID-19. Sequences were obtained from peripheral blood. The chain couples TRBV6-2 or TRBV6-3 to TRBJ2-2; the match to TRBD2 covers 15 bases. The CDR3 DNA is TGTGCCAGCAGTTTCCCGGGACTAGCGGGAGGAGTCACCGGGGAGCTGTTTTTT. Encoded protein: CASSFPGLAGGVTGELFF.